This T cell receptor (beta chain) was found in a study of tumor and adjacent non-tumor tissue in lung cancer. No cell sorting was done before RNA was extracted from the tissue. TCRbeta libraries were built with three rounds of nested PCR, modified from ARM-PCR. TCRdb fed the multiplex PCR reads into MiXCR, producing one record per CDR3 protein. The table records approximately 150,000 distinct CDR3 sequences, around 66% of them present only once. A word on this clonotype: Mismatch with germline at one junction end may stem from a read error.

CDR3 size: 18 residues. Germline CDR1 is SGHAT and CDR2 is FQNNGV. The TCR comes from a man in his sixties with small cell lung cancer. The chain links TRBV11-2 to TRBJ2-1; 10 bases agree with TRBD2. Sequencing was carried out using lung tumor tissue. CDR3 in amino acids: CAGSLGVAGGYYYNEQFF. For the CDR3, the DNA is TGTGCCGGCAGCTTAGGAGTAGCGGGGGGCTACTACTACAATGAGCAGTTCTTC.